This T cell receptor (beta chain) was sequenced in a study of monozygotic twins with cystic fibrosis. This CDR3 has 13 residues. Germline CDR1 is MNHNS and CDR2 is SASEGT. Between the trimmed V and J ends, which lost 8 bases and 0 bases, there was a span of 8 bases. Profiling relied on immunoSEQ multiplex PCR, and the TCRdb table lists in-frame clones only, not all of them. Of 20,000 or so clones listed, around 87% are singletons. This chain uses TRBV6-1 with TRBJ1-5; D perhaps matches TRBD1 (6 bases). The TCR was taken from a young woman with cystic fibrosis. The sequencing input was blood. The CDR3 DNA follows: TGTGCCAGCCGGACAGATAGCAATCAGCCCCAGCATTTT. Residues: CASRTDSNQPQHF.